A single sample gave rise to the 16 T cell receptor beta chains below, sequenced in a study of beta chain features in type 1 diabetes. The study reverse transcribed the entire isolated RNA, so it sequenced expressed TCRB transcripts. Sequenced by immunoSEQ multiplex PCR; TCRdb stores in-frame clones only, minus some. The repertoire consists of about 240,000 clones, with roughly 30% occurring once and the leading ten covering around 4%. The sequencing input was central memory CD4+ T cells from blood. All receptors derive from a man aged 25 to 45 in good health.

V is TRBV2 and J is TRBJ1-1; D is ambiguous. From germline, CDR1 is SNHLY and CDR2 FYNNEI. Trimming shortened V by 7 bases and J by 0 bases, and 12 bases separated the two germline ends. The CDR3 extends over 14 amino acids. CDR3 loop: CASTGRKMNTEAFF. The CDR3 nucleotides are TGTGCCAGCACCGGGAGAAAGATGAACACTGAAGCTTTCTTT.

This clone was seen more than once but under ten times. This sequence joins TRBV7-9 and TRBJ1-5; 8 bases are a match to TRBD1. Germline values: CDR1 SEHNR, CDR2 FQNEAQ (reference sequence). With V trimmed by 8 bases and J by 3 bases, 12 bases remained unmatched. This CDR3 has 16 amino acids. The CDR3 protein is CASSWTGYGDNQPQHF. In DNA, the CDR3 is TGTGCCAGCTCTTGGACAGGGTACGGCGACAATCAGCCCCAGCATTTT.

The chain has TRBV2 and TRBJ1-1; no clear D gene. Germline V gives CDR1 SNHLY, CDR2 FYNNEI. There are 12 residues in the CDR3. V shed 6 bases and J shed 1 base, with 6 bases lying between them. The CDR3 DNA reads as TGTGCCAGCAGCTCGGAGAACACTGAAGCTTTCTTT. It encodes CASSSENTEAFF.

This clone was recorded once. The chain carries TRBV7-2 and TRBJ2-5; D possibly uses TRBD1 or TRBD2 (6 bases each). The V and J ends lost 5 bases and 2 bases respectively, with 18 bases between them. Looked up from germline, CDR1 is SGHTA and CDR2 is FQGNSA. This CDR3 has 16 residues. The CDR3 reads CASSPGASPRQETQYF. DNA of the CDR3: TGTGCCAGCAGCCCGGGGGCTAGCCCGAGACAAGAGACCCAGTACTTC.

The V and J genes are TRBV2 and TRBJ2-7; no clear D. The CDR3 spans 13 residues. The ends were cut back, 7 bases at V and 3 bases at J, with 13 bases in the middle. Germline loops: CDR1 SNHLY, CDR2 FYNNEI. DNA for the CDR3: TGTGCCAGCAATAGACCGACGATCTACGAGCAGTACTTC. Protein product: CASNRPTIYEQYF.

This clone was seen a few times. The junction departs from the called germline gene at one end, perhaps through a read error. The chain uses TRBV7-9 and TRBJ2-1, with D possibly matching TRBD1 (5 bases). The germline V gene has CDR1 SEHNR and CDR2 FQNEAQ (reference sequence). This CDR3 has 13 residues. For the CDR3, the DNA is TGTGCCAGCAGGGCAAACGACAGTCCCCGAAGGGTCTTC. Its translation is CASRANDSPRRVF.

V and J are TRBV10-1 and TRBJ2-5, with 11 positions matching TRBD2. This CDR3 contains 15 residues. The V and J ends lost 5 bases and 3 bases, in that order; junction bases with no gene match: 5. From germline, CDR1 is WNHNN and CDR2 SYGVQD (reference sequence). The CDR3 region is CASSPLAGGEETQYF. In DNA, the CDR3 is TGCGCCAGCAGTCCTCTAGCGGGAGGAGAAGAGACCCAGTACTTC.

CDR3 bases: TGTGCCAGCTCACCACCAAGCGAAGTCAGCATTCAGTACTTC. Its protein is CASSPPSEVSIQYF. This rearrangement joins TRBV18 to TRBJ2-4, with D hard to call. V was shortened by 0 bases and J by 9 bases, with 12 bases between the two germline ends. The germline CDR1 and CDR2 sequences are KGHSH and LQKENI. The CDR3 covers 14 residues.

This chain links TRBV29-1 with TRBJ1-1, with D unclear. Looked up from germline, CDR1 is SQVTM and CDR2 is ANQGSEA. The ends were cut back, 6 bases at V and 1 base at J, with 9 bases in the middle. The length of the CDR3 is 12 residues. In nucleotides, the CDR3 is TGCAGCGTCCGACTGGGGAACACTGAAGCTTTCTTT. It codes for CSVRLGNTEAFF.

Only a few counts were recorded for this clone. The chain combines TRBV5-1 with TRBJ2-1; D is uncertain. This CDR3 comprises 14 residues. Germline CDR1 SGHRS, CDR2 YFSETQ. Trimming cost V 0 bases and J 7 bases, with 11 bases left between them. DNA of the CDR3: TGCGCCAGCAGCTTGGCGATCGCTGAAAATGAGCAGTTCTTC. Amino acid sequence: CASSLAIAENEQFF.

This clone was observed at least ten times. The J gene is TRBJ1-1, the V gene TRBV30, with D unresolved. Trimming removed 7 bases at V and 1 base at J, with 13 bases between. This CDR3 spans 13 amino acids. Germline assignment: CDR1 GTSNPN and CDR2 SVGIG (reference sequence). CDR3 loop: CASLFRENTEAFF. The CDR3, as DNA: TGTGCCTCTCTTTTTAGGGAGAACACTGAAGCTTTCTTT.

A few counts support this clone. The chain recombines TRBV7-2 with TRBJ2-5, with a possible D match to TRBD1 (5 bases). The end of the DNA fits TRBJ2-7 better, so the J call may be wrong. Germline V gene data show CDR1 as SGHTA and CDR2 as FQGNSA. The CDR3 consists of 15 residues. The CDR3 DNA sequence: TGTGCCAGCAGCTTAGCACAGTTGGGGCTATACGAGCAGTACTTC. This translates into CASSLAQLGLYEQYF.

This clone turned up a few times. V usage is TRBV7-9 and J usage is TRBJ2-7; D perhaps matches TRBD2 (5 bases). The V end lost 6 bases, the J end lost 3 bases, and 12 bases lay between the germline ends. CDR3 length: 13 residues. The germline V gene encodes CDR1 SEHNR and CDR2 FQNEAQ (reference sequence). The CDR3 coding sequence is TGTGCCAGCAGATCCCGAGAGGGCTACGAGCAGTACTTC. It codes for CASRSREGYEQYF.

The gene calls are TRBV28 and TRBJ2-7; the match to TRBD1 covers 9 bases. V lost 8 bases to trimming and J lost 4 bases; unmatched junction nucleotides: 6. The CDR3 contains 13 residues. CDR1 is MDHEN and CDR2 is SYDVKM in the germline V gene. CDR3: CASGPGQGYEQYF. Here the CDR3 DNA reads TGTGCCAGCGGACCGGGACAGGGTTACGAGCAGTACTTC. Based on the CDR3 plus reference TRBV28 and TRBJ2-7, the full variable domain is DVKVTQSSRYLVKRTGEKVFLECVQDMDHENMFWYRQDPGLGLRLIYFSYDVKMKEKGDIPEGYSVSREKKERFSLILESASTNQTSMYLCASGPGQGYEQYFGPGTRLTVT.

In this sample, this clone turned up a few times. The sample has other DNA sequences that encode this CDR3 too. The chain has TRBV6-5 and TRBJ2-3; D not resolved. V was pared by 0 bases and J by 5 bases, with 3 bases between. CDR1 and CDR2 (germline): MNHEY, SVGAGI. This CDR3 spans 12 amino acids. The CDR3 reads CASSYSGDTQYF. Written as DNA, the CDR3 is TGTGCCAGCAGTTACTCAGGAGATACGCAGTATTTT.

This clone has just one count. The chain has TRBV14 and TRBJ2-1; D is perhaps TRBD1 (6 bases). Germline loops: CDR1 SGHDN, CDR2 FVKESK. The ends were cut back, 1 base at V and 0 bases at J, with 7 bases in the middle. CDR3 length: 15 amino acids. Here the CDR3 DNA reads TGTGCCAGCAGCCAAGGGACAGCCTCCTACAATGAGCAGTTCTTC. This translates into CASSQGTASYNEQFF.